Listed below are T cell receptor beta chains from one sample, sequenced in a study of OX40 agonist ivuxolimab in advanced cancers. Generated by immunoSEQ multiplex PCR, the TCRdb table keeps only in-frame clones and is missing some. This sample yields under 85,000 clones, of which more than 75% are seen a single time; over 0.6% belongs to the top ten. The specimen was CD4+ or CD8+ T cells sorted from blood, collected in a trial of the OX40 agonist ivuxolimab. The receptors come from an adult with an advanced solid tumor such as melanoma, head and neck, liver or kidney cancer. Each CDR3 is given without its conserved first and last residue. Each record gives: CDR3 length, J gene, clone size, D gene, V gene, CDR3 protein. D genes are given only for firm matches. Where a row states a size, it is once, few, many or the class of an expanded clone; other rows omit it.

10	TRBJ1-1	.	.	TRBV11-1	ASSFSWTEAF
12	TRBJ2-3	.	.	TRBV5-1	ASSLAPGTDTQY
11	TRBJ1-1	few	.	TRBV7-6	ASSAGGNTEAF
14	TRBJ1-1	once	.	TRBV7-2	ASSLAAAREYTEAF
11	TRBJ2-7	few	.	TRBV7-9	ASSLVGDGEQY
13	TRBJ2-5	.	.	TRBV14	ASSQVQVGQETQY
12	TRBJ1-4	.	.	TRBV28	ASSSDGLNEKLF
14	TRBJ1-1	.	.	TRBV7-6	ASSPNPSLSNTEAF
15	TRBJ2-3	.	TRBD2	TRBV5-4	ASSLGTSGGRTDTQY
13	TRBJ2-2	.	.	TRBV28	ASSPVSGATGELF
12	TRBJ1-5	.	TRBD1	TRBV6-5	ASRLDRGNQPQH
13	TRBJ2-7	.	.	TRBV6-1	ASSNPRSGFDGQY
10	TRBJ2-5	.	.	TRBV6-1	ASSEFEQTQY
13	TRBJ1-5	.	.	TRBV5-5	ASSLDSVGNQPQH
13	TRBJ2-1	.	TRBD2	TRBV7-6	ASSPLPGTSGSMF
15	TRBJ2-7	.	.	TRBV27	ASSGTRWGSGRSWQY
11	TRBJ2-1	.	TRBD2	TRBV19	ASSWGLGNEQF
13	TRBJ1-1	once	TRBD1	TRBV11-3	ASSLESGGRGEAF
14	TRBJ2-3	.	TRBD1	TRBV9	ASSVGQGASTDTQY
13	TRBJ2-2	once	.	TRBV19	ASSTPGKNTGELF
13	TRBJ2-7	once	TRBD2	TRBV5-8	ASSLSGLADYEQY
12	TRBJ2-5	.	TRBD1	TRBV5-4	ASSSTGGQETQY
12	TRBJ2-7	.	.	TRBV11-1	ASSISRGTYEQY
11	TRBJ2-4	.	.	TRBV7-9	ASSQNSKNIQY
15	TRBJ2-4	.	.	TRBV5-1	ASSNPLLTAAKNIQY
13	TRBJ2-7	.	TRBD1	TRBV30	AWSGGTGASYEQY
14	TRBJ1-1	.	.	TRBV18	ASSVTGPGEDTEAF
12	TRBJ1-2	.	.	TRBV7-2	ASRPTGSNYGYT
11	TRBJ2-1	.	.	TRBV6-1	ASSARQGGEQF
14	TRBJ1-5	.	TRBD1	TRBV30	AWKPNPGQIHQPQH
13	TRBJ1-1	.	.	TRBV9	ASSPPLPGKRSAF
9	TRBJ2-3	.	.	TRBV20-1	SASTGDTQY
16	TRBJ2-2	.	TRBD2	TRBV7-9	ASLAWTSGRRNTGELF
13	TRBJ2-7	.	TRBD2	TRBV10-3	AISPTSGGADEQY
12	TRBJ1-4	.	.	TRBV27	ASSLGWGGEKLF
12	TRBJ2-7	few	.	TRBV5-1	ASSGASGSGEQY
14	TRBJ2-2	.	TRBD2	TRBV5-1	ASSPLAGGNTGELF
17	TRBJ2-2	.	.	TRBV19	ASSIKRLRVPGGTGELF
12	TRBJ1-1	.	.	TRBV7-9	ASSLRGQNTEAF
12	TRBJ1-2	few	.	TRBV2	ASSDKGPRGGYT
14	TRBJ2-2	.	TRBD2	TRBV7-3	ASSPPGLAGGGELF
13	TRBJ2-5	.	.	TRBV5-1	ASSLGSGAWETQY
12	TRBJ2-7	.	.	TRBV15	ATSRDPLAYEQY
13	TRBJ2-2	.	.	TRBV5-1	ASTGDTGEAGELF
11	TRBJ1-2	.	.	TRBV7-2	ASSLAGSGGYT
11	TRBJ2-7	.	.	TRBV18	ASSPASSYEQY
12	TRBJ1-2	.	.	TRBV7-2	ASSLGAANYGYT
12	TRBJ1-1	.	.	TRBV9	ASSVAGEWTEAF
13	TRBJ2-2	.	.	TRBV6-1	ASTSRRGGTGELF
13	TRBJ2-1	.	.	TRBV25-1	ASSGRVGRRNEQF
9	TRBJ1-2	.	.	TRBV30	AWSVGQGYT
11	TRBJ1-1	medium-sized	TRBD1	TRBV6-1	ASSDDGTGGAF
12	TRBJ2-2	.	.	TRBV5-1	ASSSGLNTGELF
11	TRBJ2-3	.	.	TRBV7-9	ASSLSGADTQY